In this sample, the clone carrying this T cell receptor beta chain turned up a few times. The antigen remains unidentified. The PCR made use of 60 Vbeta and 13 Jbeta primers. Sequenced by immunoSEQ multiplex PCR; TCRdb stores in-frame clones only, minus some. The data show roughly 180,000 clones, with roughly 87% seen just once and about 1.6% held by the top ten. The CDR3 loop spans 16 amino acids. Germline V gene data show CDR1 as MDHEN and CDR2 as SYDVKM. V lost 5 bases, J lost 8 bases, and 12 bases stayed unmatched. The record originates from a study of cytomegalovirus exposure and HLA in healthy donors. Broader study findings: The likely origin of a cluster of highly shared sequence variants was a sequencing artifact. TCR beta V- and J-gene trimming was later associated with a missense DCLRE1C variant.

The source is a man aged 35 to 55 in good health and CMV-seronegative. The gene calls are TRBV28 and TRBJ1-1, with 12 bases that match TRBD1. The sequenced material came from PBMCs. CDR3 amino acids: CASSILPPGQGAEAFF. The CDR3 DNA sequence: TGTGCCAGCAGTATTTTACCTCCGGGACAGGGGGCAGAAGCTTTCTTT.